The 10 T cell receptor beta chains reported below all come from one sample, sequenced in a study of OX40 agonist ivuxolimab in advanced cancers. Measured with immunoSEQ multiplex PCR; TCRdb has only the in-frame clones, and not every one. The profile shows under 60,000 clones, 94% of them singletons. This specimen consisted of CD4+ or CD8+ T cells sorted from blood, obtained in a trial of the OX40 agonist ivuxolimab. Receptors originate from an adult with an advanced solid tumor such as melanoma, head and neck, liver or kidney cancer.

V is TRBV6-1 and J is TRBJ2-1; D ambiguous. The germline CDR1 and CDR2 sequences are MNHNS and SASEGT. The CDR3 extends over 14 amino acids. Trimming stripped 7 bases from V and 0 bases from J, with 10 bases between. The CDR3 region is CASTQESSYNEQFF. DNA for the CDR3: TGTGCCAGCACCCAGGAGAGCTCCTACAATGAGCAGTTCTTC.

This chain connects TRBV4-3 to TRBJ2-7; D call uncertain. V shed 0 bases and J shed 1 base, with 4 bases lying between them. Germline CDR1 reads LGHNA; CDR2 reads YSLEER. This CDR3 has 13 residues. The CDR3 loop reads CASSQEGSYEQYF. In DNA form, the CDR3 reads TGCGCCAGCAGCCAAGAAGGATCCTACGAGCAGTACTTC.

The V and J genes are TRBV7-9 and TRBJ1-2; D might be TRBD1 (5 bases). Germline V gene sequence: CDR1 SEHNR, CDR2 FQNEAQ (reference sequence). The V and J ends lost 0 bases and 0 bases respectively, with 8 bases between them. The CDR3 consists of 15 residues. CDR3: CASSLAGDANYGYTF. CDR3 sequence (DNA): TGTGCCAGCAGCTTAGCGGGGGACGCTAACTATGGCTACACCTTC.

V gene TRBV6-5 combines with J gene TRBJ2-2; no definite D call. The CDR3 runs to 14 residues. Germline loops: CDR1 MNHEY, CDR2 SVGAGI. Deletions cut 0 bases from V and 4 bases from J, with 6 bases between. The chain's CDR3 is CASSYSGVTGELFF. Written as DNA, the CDR3 is TGTGCCAGCAGTTACTCAGGAGTCACCGGGGAGCTGTTTTTT.

The sample holds one count of this clone. This sequence joins TRBV5-1 and TRBJ2-7; D gene uncertain. Trimming shortened V by 3 bases and J by 3 bases, and 4 bases separated the two germline ends. This CDR3 has 11 amino acids. Per germline, CDR1 SGHRS and CDR2 YFSETQ. Here the CDR3 DNA reads TGCGCCAGCAGCTCAGGCTACGAGCAGTACTTC. Residues: CASSSGYEQYF.

This clone was seen only a few times. This chain connects TRBV4-1 to TRBJ1-5; D remains ambiguous. This CDR3 spans 14 amino acids. The V and J ends lost 1 base and 3 bases respectively, with 7 bases between them. CDR1 MGHRA and CDR2 YSYEKL come from the germline V gene. The CDR3, as DNA: TGCGCCAGCAGCCAAGTATCCCTCAATCAGCCCCAGCATTTT. Translating it yields CASSQVSLNQPQHF.

The V gene is TRBV7-3, the J gene TRBJ2-7; 7 bases map to TRBD1. This CDR3 contains 12 residues. Per the germline V gene, CDR1 is SGHTA and CDR2 is FQGTGA. V trimming: 8 bases; J trimming: 5 bases; junction bases outside the gene matches: 6. In DNA form, the CDR3 reads TGTGCCAGCGGGTTGACAGGGCACGAGCAGTACTTC. Translation gives CASGLTGHEQYF.

In DNA form, the CDR3 reads TGTGCCAGCAGCGCAGGGGGGGCCCTCACAGATACGCAGTATTTT. Amino acids: CASSAGGALTDTQYF. V and J are TRBV9 and TRBJ2-3, with D tentatively TRBD1 or TRBD2 (7 bases each). V lost 3 bases and J lost 2, with 13 bases in between. This CDR3 comprises 15 residues. Germline CDR1 reads SGDLS; CDR2 reads YYNGEE.

The chain has TRBV7-6 and TRBJ2-7, with D perhaps TRBD1 or TRBD2 (6 bases each). The CDR3 loop spans 13 amino acids. The germline V gene has CDR1 SGHVS and CDR2 FNYEAQ. Trimming shortened V by 3 bases and J by 3 bases, and 9 bases separated the two germline ends. Here the CDR3 reads CASSFGGVYEQYF. The CDR3, as DNA: TGTGCCAGCAGCTTCGGGGGCGTCTACGAGCAGTACTTC. The whole variable domain, filled in from reference TRBV7-6 and TRBJ2-7, reads GAGVSQSPRYKVTKRGQDVALRCDPISGHVSLYWYRQALGQGPEFLTYFNYEAQQDKSGLPNDRFSAERPEGSISTLTIQRTEQRDSAMYRCASSFGGVYEQYFGPGTRLTVT.

The chain couples TRBV14 to TRBJ2-7, with 11 nucleotides matching TRBD2. The CDR3 consists of 15 residues. Unmatched junction bases numbered 1, after V lost 1 base and J lost 2 bases. CDR1 is SGHDN and CDR2 is FVKESK in the germline V gene. The CDR3 coding sequence is TGTGCCAGCAGCCAAGTACTAGCGGGAGCCTACGAGCAGTACTTC. Encoded protein: CASSQVLAGAYEQYF.